This is a list of T cell receptor beta chains from one sample in a study of cytomegalovirus exposure and HLA in healthy donors. Repertoires were generated with immunoSEQ multiplex PCR, while TCRdb's copy carries only in-frame clones and drops some. Its clone listing holds approximately 140,000 clones. Sequencing was done on a sample of PBMCs. These receptors all come from a woman in her 50s in good health and CMV-seronegative. Both conserved end residues are part of each CDR3. The order of the fields is J gene, V gene, D gene, CDR3 DNA, CDR3 protein. A D gene is named only where the DNA matches it firmly.

>TRBJ2-7|TRBV5-1|NA
TGCGCCAGCAGCAGGCGCGAAGGATTTAGCAACGAGCAGTACTTC
CASSRREGFSNEQYF
>TRBJ2-7|TRBV19|NA
TGTGCCAGTAGTAATAAGAAGCATCGAGGGGGCTACGAGCAGTACTTC
CASSNKKHRGGYEQYF
>TRBJ2-7|TRBV7-2|NA
TGTGCCAGCAGCCCCCCGAGCTCCTACGAGCAGTACTTC
CASSPPSSYEQYF
>TRBJ1-5|TRBV28|NA
TGTGCCAGCAGTTTATACAAAAATCAGCCCCAGCATTTT
CASSLYKNQPQHF
>TRBJ2-7|TRBV28|TRBD2
TGTGCCAGCAGATCCCCGGGTAGCGGGAGCTACGAGCAGTACTTC
CASRSPGSGSYEQYF
>TRBJ2-7|TRBV5-1|TRBD1
TGCGCCAGCAGCCCCAGCCTCGACAGGGGGCACGAGCAGTACTTC
CASSPSLDRGHEQYF
>TRBJ2-2|TRBV4-1|NA
TGCGCCAGCAGCCAAGAGGCTGGTAACAGCAACACCGGGGAGCTGTTTTTT
CASSQEAGNSNTGELFF
>TRBJ1-2|TRBV6-6|NA
TGTGCCAGCAGGGTGACAATCTATGGCTACACCTTC
CASRVTIYGYTF
>TRBJ2-1|TRBV5-1|TRBD2
TGCGCCAGCAGCTATCTCATTGGGGCTAGCGGGAGGGGTTTCGCGGATGAGCAGTTCTTC
CASSYLIGASGRGFADEQFF
>TRBJ2-2|TRBV11-2|NA
TGTGCCAGCAGCTTTGCGGTTAACACCGGGGAGCTGTTTTTT
CASSFAVNTGELFF
>TRBJ1-5|TRBV14|NA
TGTGCCAGCAGCCAAAGTGAGGATCAGCCCCAGCATTTT
CASSQSEDQPQHF
>TRBJ2-7|TRBV13|NA
TGTGCCAGCAGCTTAGGCCCCCCGGGATCCCGCGAGCAGTACTTC
CASSLGPPGSREQYF
>TRBJ1-1|TRBV6-5|TRBD1
TGTGCCACCGGGACAGGGCTGAACACTGAAGCTTTCTTT
CATGTGLNTEAFF
>TRBJ2-7|TRBV11-2|NA
TGTGCCAGCAGCGCCGACGGGAGAAAGGGTTACGAGCAGTACTTC
CASSADGRKGYEQYF
>TRBJ1-2|TRBV18|TRBD1
TGTGCCAGCTCCCCGGACAGGGGGCTAAATGGCTACACCTTC
CASSPDRGLNGYTF
>TRBJ1-5|TRBV19|TRBD1
TGTGCCAGTACCCTATGGGGGGGACAGGGGGACGGACAGCCCCAGCATTTT
CASTLWGGQGDGQPQHF
>TRBJ1-1|TRBV7-2|TRBD1
TGTGCCAGCAAGCGAGGGGGCGAAAACACTGAAGCTTTCTTT
CASKRGGENTEAFF
>TRBJ2-4|TRBV4-2|TRBD2
TGTGCCAGCAGCCTCCTCTCTGGGGGGGAGGGAAACATTCAGTACTTC
CASSLLSGGEGNIQYF
>TRBJ1-4|TRBV7-8|NA
TGTGCCAGCAGCCGTTCCAATGAAAAACTGTTTTTT
CASSRSNEKLFF
>TRBJ1-1|TRBV28|TRBD1
TGTGCCAGCAGACTCAACAGGGGTGGGACTGAAGCTTTCTTT
CASRLNRGGTEAFF
>TRBJ2-7|TRBV11-2|TRBD1
TGTGCCAGCAGTTCCCCCGGGACAGGGGGCTCCGAGCAGTACTTC
CASSSPGTGGSEQYF
>TRBJ1-1|TRBV6-5|NA
TGTGCCAGCAGAGAGTCCCTGAACACTGAAGCTTTCTTT
CASRESLNTEAFF
>TRBJ1-2|TRBV6-6|NA
TGTGCCAGCAGTCCCGTTCCCACTCATAACTATGGCTACACCTTC
CASSPVPTHNYGYTF
>TRBJ2-1|TRBV7-2|NA
TGTGCCAGCAGCTCGATACGGGACTCATACAATGAGCAGTTCTTC
CASSSIRDSYNEQFF
>TRBJ2-1|TRBV9|TRBD2
TGTGCCAGCAGCCCGACTAGCGGGAGTCTGGGCTCCTACAATGAGCAGTTCTTC
CASSPTSGSLGSYNEQFF
>TRBJ1-3|TRBV2|TRBD1
TGTGCCAGCAGTGTGGGACAGGGAAACACCATATATTTT
CASSVGQGNTIYF
>TRBJ2-7|TRBV7-9|TRBD1
TGTGCCAGCAGCTCCGGGACAGGTATCTACGAGCAGTACTTC
CASSSGTGIYEQYF
>TRBJ1-6|TRBV18|TRBD1
TGTGCCAGCTCACCCTCGACAGGGTCTGCAGAATCACCCCTCCACTTT
CASSPSTGSAESPLHF
>TRBJ1-1|TRBV6-6|NA
TGTGCCAGCAGCCCCGCAGGCACTGAAGCTTTCTTT
CASSPAGTEAFF
>TRBJ2-5|TRBV6-5|TRBD2
TGTGCCAGCAGTACCGGGACTATGCCTGAGACCCAGTACTTC
CASSTGTMPETQYF
>TRBJ2-1|TRBV6-5|NA
TGTGCCAGCAGTCAGGGAAACAATGAGCAGTTCTTC
CASSQGNNEQFF
>TRBJ2-3|TRBV28|TRBD1
TGTGCCAGCAGTTTATGGACAGGGGCATCGGATACGCAGTATTTT
CASSLWTGASDTQYF
>TRBJ2-5|TRBV5-1|TRBD2
TGCGCCAGCAGCTTGGGAGACACTAGCGCGGGGGAGACCCAGTACTTC
CASSLGDTSAGETQYF
>TRBJ2-7|TRBV5-1|TRBD1
TGCGCCAGCACACCCCGACAGGGGACCTACGAGCAGTACTTC
CASTPRQGTYEQYF
>TRBJ2-1|TRBV5-1|TRBD1
TGCGCCAGCAGCGATGGGACAGGGGGCGACAATGAGCAGTTCTTC
CASSDGTGGDNEQFF
>TRBJ1-5|TRBV28|TRBD1
TGTGCCAGCAGTTTAGCCGGGGACAGAAAGAGCAATCAGCCCCAGCATTTT
CASSLAGDRKSNQPQHF
>TRBJ1-2|TRBV28|TRBD1
TGTGCCAGCCGGGACAGGGGGATCTATGGCTACACCTTC
CASRDRGIYGYTF
>TRBJ1-2|TRBV7-8|NA
TGTGCCAGCAGCTTAGCGGCAGGTCAGCATGGCTACACCTTC
CASSLAAGQHGYTF
>TRBJ2-7|TRBV30|NA
TGTGCCTGGAGTCTTTCCTACGAGCAGTACTTC
CAWSLSYEQYF
>TRBJ2-7|TRBV7-2|TRBD2
TGTGCCAGCATTAGCGGGTCGTACGAGCAGTACTTC
CASISGSYEQYF
>TRBJ2-3|TRBV10-3|TRBD2
TGTGCCATCAGGAAGACTAGCGGGAGTGAATCGGATACGCAGTATTTT
CAIRKTSGSESDTQYF
>TRBJ2-2|TRBV7-9|NA
TGTGCCAGCAGCTTAGCGACTAAGACCGGGGAGCTGTTTTTT
CASSLATKTGELFF
>TRBJ2-1|TRBV7-8|NA
TGTGCCAGCAGCCCCGGTGCGGGTCCGCTCCAATACAATGAGCAGTTCTTC
CASSPGAGPLQYNEQFF
>TRBJ1-1|TRBV5-4|NA
TGTGCCAGCAGCGAAAGAGGGCCGATGAACACTGAAGCTTTCTTT
CASSERGPMNTEAFF
>TRBJ1-1|TRBV11-1|NA
TGTGCCAGCAGTCCTGGTTGGGCGTGGAACACTGAAGCTTTCTTT
CASSPGWAWNTEAFF
>TRBJ2-1|TRBV9|NA
TGTGCCAGCAGCGCATGGGGGGAGAATGAGCAGTTCTTC
CASSAWGENEQFF
>TRBJ2-7|TRBV28|TRBD1
TGTGCCAGCAGTTCCCCAGGGGGTATTTCCTACGAGCAGTACTTC
CASSSPGGISYEQYF
>TRBJ1-5|TRBV4-2|TRBD1
TGTGCCAGCAGCCAAGCAGGGGGCGGCAATCAGCCCCAGCATTTT
CASSQAGGGNQPQHF
>TRBJ2-7|TRBV5-1|NA
TGCGCCAGCAGCCCGGACACTATCTACTCCTACGAGCAGTACTTC
CASSPDTIYSYEQYF
>TRBJ2-3|TRBV12-5|TRBD2
TGTGCTAGTGGCCCCTCCCTAGCGGACACAGATACGCAGTATTTT
CASGPSLADTDTQYF
>TRBJ2-3|TRBV11-2|NA
TGTGCCAGCAGCCCCGAGGGTACACTTCTCACAGATACGCAGTATTTT
CASSPEGTLLTDTQYF
>TRBJ2-3|TRBV7-2|TRBD2
TGTGCCAGCGATACGGGGGGGAGCGTTGGTACAGATACGCAGTATTTT
CASDTGGSVGTDTQYF